These 30 T cell receptor beta chains share one sample of origin, sequenced in a study of beta chain features in type 1 diabetes. Investigators reverse transcribed all isolated RNA, so they sequenced expressed TCRB transcripts. Using immunoSEQ multiplex PCR, the repertoire was profiled, and TCRdb retains in-frame clones only, with some absent. This table holds about 320,000 clones, less than 15% found once. The sample consisted of central memory CD4+ T cells from blood. These receptors were taken from a young man in good health.

This clone was seen ten or more times. The chain has TRBV28 and TRBJ1-5; D is unclear. Trimming took off 6 bases at V and 0 bases at J, with 6 bases between the two ends. This CDR3 contains 13 residues. CDR1 and CDR2 from the germline V gene are MDHEN and SYDVKM. The CDR3 nucleotides read TGTGCCAGCAGGCCAAATAGCAATCAGCCCCAGCATTTT. Its translation is CASRPNSNQPQHF.

The genes are TRBV19 and TRBJ1-5; D uncertain. The CDR3 has 13 amino acids. Germline V lookup: CDR1 LNHDA, CDR2 SQIVND (reference sequence). Trimming left V 5 bases short and J 13 bases short, with 18 bases between. As DNA, the CDR3 is TGTGCCAGTAGTCTAACCCGGACTGATGCACAGCATTTT. This translates into CASSLTRTDAQHF.

The chain couples TRBV6-6 to TRBJ1-1; 8 bases map to TRBD1. With V trimmed by 5 bases and J by 4 bases, 3 bases remained unmatched. Germline CDR1 reads MNHNY; CDR2 reads SVGAGI (reference sequence). The CDR3 totals 13 residues. CDR3 sequence (DNA): TGTGCCAGCAGTGCTGGACAGGGCACTGAAGCTTTCTTT. Its translation is CASSAGQGTEAFF.

This clone was seen more than once but under ten times. J is TRBJ1-3 and V is TRBV12-5; 7 nucleotides agree with TRBD1. The CDR3 is made up of 14 amino acids. With V trimmed by 1 base and J by 8 bases, 5 bases remained unmatched. Germline CDR1 is LGHNT and CDR2 is FRNRAP. The CDR3 spells CASGLGGGRDTIYF. The CDR3 DNA reads TGTGCTAGTGGTTTGGGAGGGGGCCGGGACACCATATATTTT.

The V gene is TRBV5-4, the J gene TRBJ1-1; possibly TRBD1 for D (6 bases). V was shortened by 4 bases and J by 11 bases, with 21 bases between the two germline ends. CDR1 is SGHNT and CDR2 is YYREEE in the germline V gene (reference sequence). The CDR3 runs 14 residues. The CDR3 loop is CASSQEDSGTTAFF. The CDR3 bases are TGTGCCAGCAGCCAAGAAGATTCCGGGACAACCGCTTTCTTT.

This clone was counted between two and nine times. The genes are TRBV10-2 and TRBJ2-5; no reliable D call. The CDR3 is made up of 11 amino acids. The V end lost 3 bases, the J end lost 7 bases, and 6 bases lay between the germline ends. Germline V CDR1 and CDR2: WSHSY, SAAADI. CDR3 DNA: TGCGCCAGCAGTGACGAAAGGACCCAGTACTTC. Protein product: CASSDERTQYF.

In this sample, this clone turned up a few times. The chain uses TRBV4-2 and TRBJ2-1; D unresolved. Trimming shortened V by 0 bases and J by 7 bases, and 1 base separated the two germline ends. CDR1 is LGHNA and CDR2 is YNFKEQ in the germline V gene. The CDR3 contains 11 residues. The CDR3 sequence is CASSQENEQFF. Written as DNA, the CDR3 is TGTGCCAGCAGCCAAGAAAATGAGCAGTTCTTC.

CDR3 DNA sequence: TGTGCCAGCAGCTTACGTCGGGAGAGCGGGGAGCTGTTTTTT. Translation gives CASSLRRESGELFF. The genes are TRBV7-7 and TRBJ2-2; weak D call: TRBD2 (6 bases). V was pared by 2 bases and J by 7 bases, with 11 bases between. The CDR3 is 14 residues long. Germline CDR1 SSHAT, CDR2 FNYEAQ (reference sequence).

This clone has only a few counts. The chain carries TRBV4-3 and TRBJ2-1; D remains unclear. V was trimmed by 1 base and J by 0 bases, leaving 7 bases between them. The CDR3 sequence is 15 residues long. Looked up from germline, CDR1 is LGHNA and CDR2 is YSLEER. CDR3 amino acids: CASSQGAASYNEQFF. The DNA of the CDR3 is TGCGCCAGCAGCCAAGGGGCTGCCTCCTACAATGAGCAGTTCTTC.

The chain carries TRBV20-1 and TRBJ2-1; D tentatively fits TRBD1 or TRBD2 (6 bases each). The V gene lost 4 bases and the J gene lost 10 bases, with 11 bases spanning the gap. CDR3 length: 11 residues. The V gene's germline CDR1 is DFQATT and CDR2 SNEGSKA (reference sequence). CDR3 sequence: CSAKGGPEQFF. The CDR3, as DNA: TGCAGTGCTAAGGGGGGACCCGAGCAGTTCTTC.

In its sample, this clone was seen a few times. This sequence joins TRBV5-6 and TRBJ2-1, with D uncertain. The CDR3 is made up of 11 amino acids. Trimming shortened V by 3 bases and J by 9 bases, and 7 bases separated the two germline ends. Per germline, CDR1 SGHDT and CDR2 YYEEEE. The DNA for the CDR3 is TGTGCCAGCAGCTCTAGTGTTGAGCAGTTCTTC. Translated: CASSSSVEQFF.

This chain uses TRBV11-2 with TRBJ2-7; a possible D gene is TRBD1 (5 bases). V gave up 7 bases and J gave up 5 bases, with 18 bases separating them. Germline loops: CDR1 SGHAT, CDR2 FQNNGV. The length of the CDR3 is 14 residues. For the CDR3, the DNA is TGTGCCAGCATCGTCCGGCAGGGTGTCCACGAGCAGTACTTC. It translates to CASIVRQGVHEQYF.

The chain employs TRBV7-2 and TRBJ2-5; TRBD1 is a possible D gene (5 bases). Germline V gene sequence: CDR1 SGHTA, CDR2 FQGNSA. Trimming stripped 2 bases from V and 1 base from J, with 8 bases between. The CDR3 runs 14 residues. CDR3 DNA sequence: TGTGCCAGCAGCTTATTCCAGGGCCAAGAGACCCAGTACTTC. It specifies CASSLFQGQETQYF.

The chain uses TRBV11-3 and TRBJ2-7; D perhaps matches TRBD1 (5 bases). V shed 5 bases and J shed 2 bases, with 10 bases lying between them. Looked up from germline, CDR1 is SGHNT and CDR2 is YENEEA. The CDR3 has 13 amino acids. CDR3 in amino acids: CASSPTGPYEQYF. The CDR3 DNA sequence: TGTGCCAGCAGCCCCACAGGCCCCTACGAGCAGTACTTC.

V and J are TRBV27 and TRBJ1-2; 8 bases agree with TRBD1. V shed 5 bases and J 4 bases; nucleotides not matched to a gene: 15. The CDR3 totals 17 residues. Germline loops: CDR1 MNHEY, CDR2 SMNVEV (reference sequence). The CDR3 DNA sequence: TGTGCCAGCAGTCCTTTACCTAGGACAGGGTTGGGCTATGGCTACACCTTC. The encoded protein is CASSPLPRTGLGYGYTF.

This clone has a handful of counts. The rearrangement joins TRBV6-6 to TRBJ2-3; 7 nucleotides agree with TRBD2. V shed 8 bases and J 2 bases; nucleotides not matched to a gene: 4. This CDR3 spans 13 amino acids. Per the germline V gene, CDR1 is MNHNY and CDR2 is SVGAGI (reference sequence). This CDR3 reads CASGSGATDTQYF. The DNA for the CDR3 is TGTGCCAGCGGGAGCGGGGCCACAGATACGCAGTATTTT.

V gene TRBV5-4 combines with J gene TRBJ2-2; 10 positions match TRBD2. Germline lookup yields CDR1 SGHNT and CDR2 YYREEE (reference sequence). Trimming at V came to 4 bases and at J to 1 base, leaving 7 bases not matched to a gene. CDR3 length: 17 residues. This CDR3 is CASSQVSSGRNTGELFF. Written as DNA, the CDR3 is TGTGCCAGCAGCCAAGTCTCTAGCGGGAGGAACACCGGGGAGCTGTTTTTT.

The CDR3 spells CASSWSGVQETQYF. Written as DNA, the CDR3 is TGTGCCAGCAGTTGGTCGGGGGTACAAGAGACCCAGTACTTC. The chain employs TRBV7-2 and TRBJ2-5; D is perhaps TRBD2 (6 bases). The CDR3 spans 14 residues. V dropped 6 bases and J dropped 2 bases, with 13 bases sitting between them. Per germline, CDR1 SGHTA and CDR2 FQGNSA.

The chain links TRBV4-1 to TRBJ1-1; D ambiguous. Trimming took 0 bases from V and 6 from J, leaving 8 bases between them. From germline, CDR1 is MGHRA and CDR2 YSYEKL. The CDR3 covers 13 residues. This chain's CDR3 is CASSQEAGAEAFF. Here the CDR3 DNA reads TGCGCCAGCAGCCAAGAGGCAGGCGCTGAAGCTTTCTTT.

This clone showed up many times. V and J are TRBV11-2 and TRBJ1-1, with D perhaps matching TRBD1 (6 bases). CDR3 length: 15 residues. Per germline, CDR1 SGHAT and CDR2 FQNNGV. The ends were cut back, 5 bases at V and 0 bases at J, with 13 bases in the middle. DNA for the CDR3: TGTGCCAGCAGCGTACAGGCAGGGGTGAACACTGAAGCTTTCTTT. It specifies CASSVQAGVNTEAFF.

The table lists this clone with many counts. This rearrangement joins TRBV7-9 to TRBJ2-3; D is uncertain. The V gene's germline CDR1 is SEHNR and CDR2 FQNEAQ (reference sequence). The CDR3 runs to 14 residues. V was clipped by 1 base and J by 5 bases, with 10 bases between them. The CDR3 sequence: CASSLVMTGDTQYF. CDR3 in DNA: TGTGCCAGCAGCTTAGTTATGACGGGAGATACGCAGTATTTT.

This sequence joins TRBV7-8 and TRBJ2-5; D is uncertain. V lost 2 bases, J lost 5 bases, and 6 bases lay in between. Germline-derived CDR1 and CDR2 are SGHVS and FQNEAQ. This CDR3 contains 12 residues. The CDR3 DNA reads as TGTGCCAGCAGCTTACCGTCGGAGACCCAGTACTTC. As protein: CASSLPSETQYF.

This clone was seen more than once but under ten times. At one end, the junction sequence differs from germline, possibly due to a read error. The rearrangement links TRBV2 to TRBJ1-1; no firm D call. The CDR3 is made up of 12 amino acids. Germline V gene sequence: CDR1 SNHLY, CDR2 FYNNEI. The CDR3 protein is CASIPENTEAFF. CDR3 DNA: TGTGCAAGCATTCCAGAGAACACTGAAGCTTTCTTT. Full variable domain (remainder filled in from reference TRBV2 and TRBJ1-1): EPEVTQTPSHQVTQMGQEVILRCVPISNHLYFYWYRQILGQKVEFLVSFYNNEISEKSEIFDDQFSVERPDGSNFTLKIRSTKLEDSAMYFCASIPENTEAFFGQGTRLTVV.

This clone turned up a few times. This rearrangement joins TRBV9 to TRBJ2-5; D not certain. The ends were cut back, 2 bases at V and 1 base at J, with 9 bases in the middle. The CDR3 runs 14 residues. Germline V gives CDR1 SGDLS, CDR2 YYNGEE. CDR3 in amino acids: CASSVWGLQETQYF. As DNA, the CDR3 is TGTGCCAGCAGCGTTTGGGGTCTCCAAGAGACCCAGTACTTC.

This clone was found a few times. The chain has TRBV15 and TRBJ1-5; a weak D match, TRBD1 (5 bases). The V gene lost 0 bases and the J gene lost 8 bases, with 8 bases spanning the gap. Looked up from germline, CDR1 is LNHNV and CDR2 is YYDKDF (reference sequence). The CDR3 extends over 13 amino acids. This chain's CDR3 is CATSRDRGEPQHF. Here the CDR3 DNA reads TGTGCCACCAGCAGAGATCGAGGGGAGCCCCAGCATTTT.

The rearrangement links TRBV7-2 to TRBJ2-3, with 8 positions matching TRBD1. Germline assignment: CDR1 SGHTA and CDR2 FQGNSA. V shed 4 bases and J 1 base; nucleotides not matched to a gene: 7. The CDR3 is made up of 16 amino acids. CDR3 sequence (DNA): TGTGCCAGCAGCTCGACAGGGGCGGCGGGCACAGATACGCAGTATTTT. This codes for CASSSTGAAGTDTQYF.

This clone was detected many times. Other DNA sequences in this specimen translate into the identical CDR3. The genes are TRBV2 and TRBJ1-4; D is unclear. The germline gives CDR1 SNHLY, CDR2 FYNNEI. The ends were cut back, 4 bases at V and 8 bases at J, with 14 bases in the middle. CDR3 length: 14 amino acids. CDR3 in DNA: TGTGCCAGCAGTGCCGGTGGAGGTGGGGAAAAACTGTTTTTT. Protein sequence: CASSAGGGGEKLFF.

The genes are TRBV4-2 and TRBJ2-7; TRBD1 matches 9 bases. CDR1 LGHNA and CDR2 YNFKEQ come from the germline V gene. Trimming cost V 0 bases and J 2 bases; bases outside gene matches: 5. CDR3 length equals 16 residues. DNA of the CDR3: TGTGCCAGCAGCCAAGATCCCCGACAGGGGGCCTACGAGCAGTACTTC. Residues: CASSQDPRQGAYEQYF.

This clone was counted many times. Other DNA sequences in the sample encode the same CDR3. CDR3 DNA sequence: TGTGCCAGCAGCTATGACAGGGGCAATGAAAAACTGTTTTTT. It encodes CASSYDRGNEKLFF. The chain has TRBV7-2 and TRBJ1-4; TRBD1 matches at 8 bases. The CDR3 totals 14 residues. Germline V gene lookup returns CDR1 SGHTA and CDR2 FQGNSA. Unmatched junction bases numbered 3, after V lost 4 bases and J lost 5 bases.

The chain combines TRBV7-8 with TRBJ1-5; a possible D gene is TRBD1 (5 bases). This CDR3 is 15 amino acids long. Germline CDR1 and CDR2: SGHVS and FQNEAQ. V was clipped by 5 bases and J by 4 bases, with 15 bases between them. CDR3: CASSPVRERNQPQHF. The CDR3 nucleotides read TGTGCCAGCAGCCCCGTCAGGGAACGAAATCAGCCCCAGCATTTT.